This TCR beta chain comes out of a study of T-cell reconstitution after alpha-beta-depleted transplantation in children. Germline V gene lookup returns CDR1 MNHEY and CDR2 SMNVEV (reference sequence). Trimming removed 5 bases at V and 3 bases at J, with 10 bases between. The CDR3 has 13 amino acids. Overall study findings and caveats: Two months or so post-transplant, alpha-beta T cells reportedly derived from several hundred expanded graft clones.

This clonotype was detected many times. The antigen is unknown. Unique molecular identifiers were incorporated when the TCRbeta library was constructed. From the PCR reads, TCRdb called clonotypes with MiXCR, one entry per CDR3 protein. The sample contains about 580,000 distinct CDR3 sequences, roughly 24% of which appear only once. This receptor was taken from a boy in the first two years of life who had a stem cell transplant for acute myeloid leukemia, so the T cells may come from the graft donor. The chain is built from TRBV27 and TRBJ1-1; no definite D call. This material consisted of PBMCs, mostly from graft donor cells, taken 360 days after TCRalphabeta/CD19-depleted stem cell transplant. CDR3 loop: CASSPIKDTEAFF. The CDR3 region has the DNA TGTGCCAGCAGTCCGATCAAGGACACTGAAGCTTTCTTT.